This TCR beta chain was obtained from a study of PD-L1 blockade in urothelial cancer (dated by TCRdb to 2016 to 2017). Background on the whole study: Therapy was started in 2014 for all patients, and atezolizumab 1,200 mg was administered intravenously every 3 weeks. Blood samples gave median yields of around 150,000 T cells and over 80,000 unique TCRs, along with a median clonality of roughly 0.08. Whole exome sequencing and RNA sequencing of pretreatment tumors were performed alongside TCR sequencing in the same patients. Pretreatment blood TCR-seq was available for fewer than 30 patients, at least one posttreatment blood collection was obtained for some 24 patients, and tumor TCR-seq was available for some 24 patients. Durable clinical benefit was defined as progression-free survival longer than 6 months, and TCR features were also tested against progression-free and overall survival. The study was an exploratory multi-omic analysis of somatic, immune and clinical correlates of response to PD-L1 blockade with atezolizumab in urothelial cancer. Blood samples were analyzed 3 weeks after the start of treatment (second dose) and 6 weeks after the start of treatment. About 90% of the 29 patients were identified as males with urothelial cancer of bladder origin, and a prior smoking history was reported by 18 of 29 patients. Pretreatment tumor samples, along with matched peripheral blood collected serially before and after atezolizumab treatment, underwent TCR sequencing. An ECOG performance status of 0 or 1 was recorded for the patients, and 0 to 3 prior chemotherapy regimens had been received by the patients. Durable clinical benefit was achieved by nine patients but not by the remaining 20.

A total of around 30 patients with locally advanced or metastatic urothelial carcinoma, treated at Memorial Sloan Kettering on a trial protocol, made up the cohort. Peripheral blood mononuclear cells were collected pretreatment and during treatment, at between 1 and 8 total time points per patient. The Qiagen DNeasy Blood extraction kit was used to purify genomic DNA from total PBMCs and from tumor samples. PBMCs were collected pretreatment and during treatment, and were isolated and stored as previously described. Points the paper makes about the study in general: Because the sample size was small (n of about 27) and many of the analyses were exploratory, the results are meant to be hypothesis-generating. Greater expansion of tumor-associated TCR clones in peripheral blood 3 weeks after the start of treatment was observed in patients with durable benefit (n of about 20, p = 0.022). A pretreatment peripheral blood TCR clonality below the median was linked to improved progression-free and overall survival.

To estimate absolute template abundance from read counts, synthetic TCR analog templates were spiked into each PCR. Using the immunoSEQ assay, TCRbeta CDR3 regions were amplified from genomic DNA with bias-controlled V and J gene primers. Rearranged TCRbeta segments were sequenced at approximately 20X coverage. In the authors' own workflow: Clustering was used to correct sequencing errors, and CDR3s were annotated against IMGT to assign V, D and J genes. Downstream analyses used only productive TCRbeta rearrangements and left out out-of-frame or stop-codon sequences. To compute clonality, Shannon entropy was normalized by the log of the number of unique productive sequences and then subtracted from one. Clones differing between time points or between blood and tumor were identified using Fisher's exact test with Benjamini-Hochberg correction, with an adjusted p below 0.01 applied as the threshold. In its TCRdb copy, this immuneACCESS table keeps in-frame sequences only and misses some clones. Where compared with another copy, unresolved V genes explain less than half of these, and the others have no known cause. V and J calls and clone size are as listed in that table; D and trimming were resolved from the DNA. The sample data list 85,000 to 130,000 clones, and about 90% of these were observed just once. The top ten constitute roughly 0.93% of the sample.

About this clone itself: Its binding antigen is unknown. No much larger clone is present one base from it, and per-base qualities are unavailable.

CDR1 SGHTA and CDR2 FQGTGA are derived from the germline V gene. Trimmed from V: 5 bases; trimmed from J: 3 bases; junction bases lacking a gene match: 15. The CDR3 sequence holds 20 residues, the cysteine and phenylalanine included. Here the CDR3 DNA is all that survives: 60 bases in frame from base 1. This clonotype was obtained from an elderly woman with urothelial cancer. The material sequenced was PBMCs, taken around atezolizumab (anti-PD-L1) treatment. The chain uses TRBV7-3 and TRBJ2-2, with 13 bases matching TRBD2. The CDR3 in this case is CASSLHRWGLAGLYTGELFF. The nucleotide sequence is given as TGTGCCAGCAGCCTCCATAGGTGGGGACTAGCGGGACTATACACCGGGGAGCTGTTTTTT. Extended through the reference TRBV7-3 and TRBJ2-2 proteins, this CDR3 yields the full variable domain: GAGVSQTPSNKVTEKGKYVELRCDPISGHTALYWYRQSLGQGPEFLIYFQGTGAADDSGLPNDRFFAVRPEGSVSTLKIQRTERGDSAVYLCASSLHRWGLAGLYTGELFFGEGSRLTVL.